Shown below are 10 T cell receptor beta chains from a single sample sequenced in a study of OX40 agonist ivuxolimab in advanced cancers. Library creation used the immunoSEQ multiplex PCR assay. TCRdb took this table from immuneACCESS and kept in-frame rearrangements with V and J called. Such tables lack part of the clones; where checked against another copy, unresolved V genes explain under half of the gap, and the rest is unexplained. The sample yields roughly 72,000 clones; roughly 80% were counted once. The top ten clones comprise 5% of the sample. This material consisted of CD4+ or CD8+ T cells sorted from blood, taken in a trial of the OX40 agonist ivuxolimab. The source is an adult with an advanced solid tumor such as melanoma, head and neck, liver or kidney cancer.

V and J are TRBV5-1 and TRBJ2-3; possible D gene TRBD2, 7 bases. The germline CDR1 and CDR2 sequences are SGHRS and YFSETQ. The CDR3 consists of 16 residues. Trimming removed 3 bases at V and 1 base at J, with 15 bases between. Written as DNA, the CDR3 is TGCGCCAGCAGCTCCACAGGGAGGGGAGGCACAGATACGCAGTATTTT. Amino acid sequence: CASSSTGRGGTDTQYF.

This chain connects TRBV4-3 to TRBJ2-7; D may be TRBD1 (6 bases). CDR1 and CDR2 from the germline V gene are LGHNA and YSLEER. The CDR3 extends over 16 amino acids. V was shortened by 3 bases and J by 2 bases, with 17 bases between the two germline ends. The CDR3 coding sequence is TGCGCCAGCAGCCATTCAGGGGCCCCTGAGCCCTACGAGCAGTACTTC. Translating it yields CASSHSGAPEPYEQYF.

The chain carries TRBV11-3 and TRBJ1-2, with unresolved D. Trimming shortened V by 1 base and J by 4 bases, and 4 bases separated the two germline ends. Germline CDR1 is SGHNT and CDR2 is YENEEA. This CDR3 spans 12 amino acids. Here the CDR3 reads CASSLVGYGYTF. CDR3 nucleotides: TGTGCCAGCAGCTTAGTAGGCTATGGCTACACCTTC.

V gene TRBV19 combines with J gene TRBJ2-1, with 9 bases that match TRBD1. Trimming removed 8 bases from V and 6 bases from J; junction bases left unmatched: 8. CDR3 length: 14 residues. Germline assignment: CDR1 LNHDA and CDR2 SQIVND (reference sequence). The CDR3 loop reads CASEWGQGSNEQFF. CDR3 DNA sequence: TGTGCCAGTGAGTGGGGACAGGGCTCCAATGAGCAGTTCTTC.

The chain carries TRBV6-1 and TRBJ1-3; a possible D gene is TRBD1 (6 bases). V was trimmed by 8 bases and J by 7 bases, leaving 9 bases between them. The CDR3 loop spans 11 amino acids. The V gene's germline CDR1 is MNHNS and CDR2 SASEGT. The CDR3, as DNA: TGTGCCAGCTGCCAGGGGAACACCATATATTTT. It encodes CASCQGNTIYF.

The chain couples TRBV10-3 to TRBJ1-1; the D gene is possibly TRBD1 (5 bases). The CDR3 runs 18 residues. V shed 8 bases and J shed 0 bases, with 25 bases lying between them. The germline V gene encodes CDR1 ENHRY and CDR2 SYGVKD. The CDR3 is CAIHPPLAGSTLNTEAFF. The CDR3 DNA reads as TGTGCCATCCACCCCCCTTTGGCAGGGAGCACATTGAACACTGAAGCTTTCTTT.

The gene calls are TRBV7-9 and TRBJ2-1, with 12 bases that match TRBD2. Germline values: CDR1 SEHNR, CDR2 FQNEAQ (reference sequence). Losses at the gene ends were 0 bases for V and 8 bases for J; bases not matched to a gene: 11. The CDR3 length is 18 residues. The CDR3 DNA follows: TGTGCCAGCAGCTTAGCGGGACTAGCGGGCGCGGTCCTGGATGAGCAGTTCTTC. Protein: CASSLAGLAGAVLDEQFF.

This clone has more than one count but fewer than ten. The gene calls are TRBV30 and TRBJ1-2; 7 bases align to TRBD1. V was pared by 7 bases and J by 3 bases, with 2 bases of the junction left unmatched. Germline values: CDR1 GTSNPN, CDR2 SVGIG (reference sequence). This CDR3 region has 11 residues. Here the CDR3 reads CALDRDYGYTF. The CDR3 coding sequence is TGTGCCTTAGACAGGGACTATGGCTACACCTTC. Using reference TRBV30 and TRBJ1-2 for the parts outside the CDR3, the full variable domain is SQTIHQWPATLVQPVGSPLSLECTVEGTSNPNLYWYRQAAGRGLQLLFYSVGIGQISSEVPQNLSASRPQDRQFILSSKKLLLSDSGFYLCALDRDYGYTFGSGTRLTVV.

The V call is TRBV6-1, the J call TRBJ2-5; perhaps D is TRBD1 or TRBD2 (5 bases each). The CDR3 runs 13 residues. Trimming took off 2 bases at V and 3 bases at J, with 7 bases between the two ends. Germline assignment: CDR1 MNHNS and CDR2 SASEGT. DNA of the CDR3: TGTGCCAGCAGTGAATGGGGGAAAGAGACCCAGTACTTC. Protein product: CASSEWGKETQYF.

V and J are TRBV18 and TRBJ2-3; 7 positions agree with TRBD1. The V and J ends lost 5 bases and 4 bases, in that order; junction bases with no gene match: 3. Germline V gene lookup returns CDR1 KGHSH and CDR2 LQKENI. The CDR3 spans 13 residues. This CDR3 is CASSKQGSDTQYF. Here the CDR3 DNA reads TGTGCCAGCTCAAAACAGGGGTCAGATACGCAGTATTTT. Looking up the rest from reference TRBV18 and TRBJ2-3 gives the full variable domain: NAGVMQNPRHLVRRRGQEARLRCSPMKGHSHVYWYRQLPEEGLKFMVYLQKENIIDESGMPKERFSAEFPKEGPSILRIQQVVRGDSAAYFCASSKQGSDTQYFGPGTRLTVL.